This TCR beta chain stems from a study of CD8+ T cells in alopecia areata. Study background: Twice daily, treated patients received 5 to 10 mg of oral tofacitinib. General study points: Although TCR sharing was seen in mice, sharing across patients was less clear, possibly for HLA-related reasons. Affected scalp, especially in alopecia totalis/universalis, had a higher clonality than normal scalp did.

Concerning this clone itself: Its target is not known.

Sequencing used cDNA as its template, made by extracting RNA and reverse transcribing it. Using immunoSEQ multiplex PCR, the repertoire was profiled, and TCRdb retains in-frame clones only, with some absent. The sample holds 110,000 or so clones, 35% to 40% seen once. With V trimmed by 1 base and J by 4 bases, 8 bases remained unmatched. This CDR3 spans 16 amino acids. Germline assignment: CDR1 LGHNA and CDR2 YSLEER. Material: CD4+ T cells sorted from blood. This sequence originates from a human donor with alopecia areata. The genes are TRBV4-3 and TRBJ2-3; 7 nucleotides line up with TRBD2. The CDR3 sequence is CASSQVSAGDADTQYF. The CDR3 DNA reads TGCGCCAGCAGCCAAGTATCGGCGGGAGACGCAGATACGCAGTATTTT.